This TCR beta chain was sequenced for a study of radiotherapy plus CTLA-4 blockade in lung cancer. Broader study findings: Early blood T cell clone changes and increased post-radiation serum interferon-beta were reportedly the strongest response predictors. TCR clones originating in tumors grew in number in blood after radiotherapy plus ipilimumab.

About this clone: Its cognate antigen is unknown.

Sequencing was performed with immunoSEQ multiplex PCR; in TCRdb, only in-frame clones are kept and a portion is missing. The sample lists about 38,000 clones, about three quarters occurring once. J lost 3 bases, V lost 2 bases, and 6 bases had no gene match. Germline CDR1 SGDLS, CDR2 YYNGEE. CDR3 size: 16 residues. The TCR was taken from a human donor with non-small cell lung cancer who had stable disease on radiotherapy plus ipilimumab. V is TRBV9 and J is TRBJ2-2, with 8 nucleotides matching TRBD2. This specimen consisted of peripheral blood, obtained from a patient treated with radiotherapy plus ipilimumab. In DNA, the CDR3 is TGTGCCAGCAGCGTTGAGAGCGGGGGTTACACCGGGGAGCTGTTTTTT. Its protein is CASSVESGGYTGELFF.